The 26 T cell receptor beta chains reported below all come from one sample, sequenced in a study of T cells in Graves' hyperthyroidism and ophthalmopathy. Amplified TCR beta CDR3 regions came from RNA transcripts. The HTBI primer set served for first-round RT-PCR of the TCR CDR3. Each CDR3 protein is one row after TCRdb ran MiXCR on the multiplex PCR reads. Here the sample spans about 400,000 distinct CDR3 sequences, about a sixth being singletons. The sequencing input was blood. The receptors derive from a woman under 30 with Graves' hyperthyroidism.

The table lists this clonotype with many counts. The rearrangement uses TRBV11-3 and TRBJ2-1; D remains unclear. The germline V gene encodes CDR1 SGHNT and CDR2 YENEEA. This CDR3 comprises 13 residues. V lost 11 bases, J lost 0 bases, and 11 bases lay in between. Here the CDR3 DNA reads TGTGCCGTCCGCCCGGGCTCCTACAATGAGCAGTTCTTC. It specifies CAVRPGSYNEQFF.

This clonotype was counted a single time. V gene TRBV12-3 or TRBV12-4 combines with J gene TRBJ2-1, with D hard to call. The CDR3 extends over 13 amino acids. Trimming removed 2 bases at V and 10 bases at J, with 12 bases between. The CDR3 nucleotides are TGTGCCAGCAGTTTAAACCCAGACCGGGAGCAGTTCTTC. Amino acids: CASSLNPDREQFF.

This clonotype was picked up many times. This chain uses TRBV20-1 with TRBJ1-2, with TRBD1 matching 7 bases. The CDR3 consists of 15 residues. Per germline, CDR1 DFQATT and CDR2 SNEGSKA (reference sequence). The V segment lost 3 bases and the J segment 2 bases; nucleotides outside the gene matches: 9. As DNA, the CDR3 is TGCAGTGCTAGGACCGTCCTGACAGGGAACTATGGCTACACCTTC. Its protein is CSARTVLTGNYGYTF.

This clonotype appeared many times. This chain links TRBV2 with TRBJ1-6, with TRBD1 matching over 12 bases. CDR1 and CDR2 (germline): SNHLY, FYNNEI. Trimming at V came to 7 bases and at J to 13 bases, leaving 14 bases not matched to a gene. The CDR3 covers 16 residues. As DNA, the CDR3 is TGTGCCAGCACACGCGGGACAGGGGGCGCATTGGTCCCCCTCCACTTT. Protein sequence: CASTRGTGGALVPLHF. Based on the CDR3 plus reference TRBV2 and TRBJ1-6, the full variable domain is EPEVTQTPSHQVTQMGQEVILRCVPISNHLYFYWYRQILGQKVEFLVSFYNNEISEKSEIFDDQFSVERPDGSNFTLKIRSTKLEDSAMYFCASTRGTGGALVPLHFGNGTRLTVT.

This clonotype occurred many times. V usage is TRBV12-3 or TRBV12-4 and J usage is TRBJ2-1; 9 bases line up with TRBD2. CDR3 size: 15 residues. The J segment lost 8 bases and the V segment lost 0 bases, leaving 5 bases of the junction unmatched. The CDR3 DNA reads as TGTGCCAGCAGTTTAGCGCTAGCGGGAAGGTATGAGCAGTTCTTC. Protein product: CASSLALAGRYEQFF.

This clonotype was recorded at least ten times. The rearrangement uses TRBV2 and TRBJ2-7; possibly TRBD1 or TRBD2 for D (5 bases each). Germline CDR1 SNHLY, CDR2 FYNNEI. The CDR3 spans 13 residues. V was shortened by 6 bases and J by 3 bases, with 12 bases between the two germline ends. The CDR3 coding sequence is TGTGCCAGCAGAGGGGACGGAGGCTACGAGCAGTACTTC. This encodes CASRGDGGYEQYF. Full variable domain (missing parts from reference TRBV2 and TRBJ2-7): EPEVTQTPSHQVTQMGQEVILRCVPISNHLYFYWYRQILGQKVEFLVSFYNNEISEKSEIFDDQFSVERPDGSNFTLKIRSTKLEDSAMYFCASRGDGGYEQYFGPGTRLTVT.

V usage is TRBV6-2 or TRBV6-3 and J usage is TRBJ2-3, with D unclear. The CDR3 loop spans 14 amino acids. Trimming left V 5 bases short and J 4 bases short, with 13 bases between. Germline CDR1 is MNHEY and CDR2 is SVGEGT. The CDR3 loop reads CASSPGPRADTQYF. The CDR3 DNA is TGTGCCAGCAGTCCCGGACCCCGCGCAGATACGCAGTATTTT.

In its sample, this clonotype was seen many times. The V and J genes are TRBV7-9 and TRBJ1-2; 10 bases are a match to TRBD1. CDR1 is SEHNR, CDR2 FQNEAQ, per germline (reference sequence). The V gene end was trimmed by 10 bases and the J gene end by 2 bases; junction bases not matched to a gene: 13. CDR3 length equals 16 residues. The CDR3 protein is CATTPVQGQGNYGYTF. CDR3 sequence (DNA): TGTGCCACCACTCCCGTCCAGGGACAGGGGAACTATGGCTACACCTTC.

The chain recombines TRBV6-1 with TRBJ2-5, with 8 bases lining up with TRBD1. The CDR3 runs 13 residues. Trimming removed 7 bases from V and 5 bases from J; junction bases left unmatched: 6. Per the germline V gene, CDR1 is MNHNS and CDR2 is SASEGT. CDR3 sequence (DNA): TGTGCCAGCATTCCACAGGGGGGTGAGACCCAGTACTTC. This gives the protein CASIPQGGETQYF.

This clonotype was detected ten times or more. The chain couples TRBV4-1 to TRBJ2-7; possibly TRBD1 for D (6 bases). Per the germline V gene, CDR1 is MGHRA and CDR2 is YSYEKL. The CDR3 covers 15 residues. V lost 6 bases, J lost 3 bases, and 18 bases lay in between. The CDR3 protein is CASSKKAPGVYEQYF. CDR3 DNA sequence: TGCGCCAGCAGTAAAAAGGCCCCAGGGGTCTACGAGCAGTACTTC.

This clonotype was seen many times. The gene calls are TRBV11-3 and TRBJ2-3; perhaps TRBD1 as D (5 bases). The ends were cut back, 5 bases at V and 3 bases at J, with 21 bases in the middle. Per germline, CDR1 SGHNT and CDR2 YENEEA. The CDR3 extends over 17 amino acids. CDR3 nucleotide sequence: TGTGCCAGCAGCCCCCTCAACTTGCTGGGGCGTACAGATACGCAGTATTTT. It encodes CASSPLNLLGRTDTQYF.

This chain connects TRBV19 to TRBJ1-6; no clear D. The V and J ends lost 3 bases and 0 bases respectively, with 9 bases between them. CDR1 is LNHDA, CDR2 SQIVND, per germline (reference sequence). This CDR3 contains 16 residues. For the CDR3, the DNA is TGTGCCAGTAGTATTTGGAGGAGCTCCTATAATTCACCCCTCCACTTT. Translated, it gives CASSIWRSSYNSPLHF.

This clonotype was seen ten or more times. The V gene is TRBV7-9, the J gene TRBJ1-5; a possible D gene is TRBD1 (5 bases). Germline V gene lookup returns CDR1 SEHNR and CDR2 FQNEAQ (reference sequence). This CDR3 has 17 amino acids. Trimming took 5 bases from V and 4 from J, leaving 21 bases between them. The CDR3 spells CASSLEYGTGLNQPQHF. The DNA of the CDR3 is TGTGCCAGCAGCCTCGAGTATGGGACCGGACTGAATCAGCCCCAGCATTTT.

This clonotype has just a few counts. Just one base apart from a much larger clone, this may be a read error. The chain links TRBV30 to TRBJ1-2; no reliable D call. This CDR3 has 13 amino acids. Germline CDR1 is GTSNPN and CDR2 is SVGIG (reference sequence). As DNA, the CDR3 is TGTGCCTGGAGTCCGGTCCTGAACTATGACTACACCTTC. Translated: CAWSPVLNYDYTF.

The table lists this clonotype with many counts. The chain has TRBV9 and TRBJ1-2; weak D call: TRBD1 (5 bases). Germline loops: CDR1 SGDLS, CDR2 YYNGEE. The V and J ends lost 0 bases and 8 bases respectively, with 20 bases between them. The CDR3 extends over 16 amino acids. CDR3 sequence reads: CASSVEPDGGGDGYTF. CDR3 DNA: TGTGCCAGCAGCGTAGAACCCGATGGAGGAGGGGACGGCTACACCTTC.

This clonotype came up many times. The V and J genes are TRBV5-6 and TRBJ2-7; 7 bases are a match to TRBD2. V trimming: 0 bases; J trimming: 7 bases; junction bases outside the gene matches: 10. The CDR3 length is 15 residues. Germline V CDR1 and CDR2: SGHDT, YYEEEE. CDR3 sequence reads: CASSLEGLYIGEQYF. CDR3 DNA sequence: TGTGCCAGCAGCTTGGAGGGACTATACATAGGGGAGCAGTACTTC.

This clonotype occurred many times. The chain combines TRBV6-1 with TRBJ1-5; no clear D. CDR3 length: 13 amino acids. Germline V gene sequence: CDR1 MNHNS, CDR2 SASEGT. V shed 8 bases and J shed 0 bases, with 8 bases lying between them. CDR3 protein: CASQTLSNQPQHF. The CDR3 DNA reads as TGTGCCAGCCAGACACTTAGCAATCAGCCCCAGCATTTT.

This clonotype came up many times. DNA for the CDR3: TGCAGTGCTAGAGATACAGGGAGGGACACTGAAGCTTTCTTT. This gives the protein CSARDTGRDTEAFF. The chain joins TRBV20-1 to TRBJ1-1; possibly TRBD1 for D (6 bases). Germline CDR1 is DFQATT and CDR2 is SNEGSKA (reference sequence). Trimming removed 0 bases from V and 3 bases from J, with 11 bases in between. The length of the CDR3 is 14 residues.

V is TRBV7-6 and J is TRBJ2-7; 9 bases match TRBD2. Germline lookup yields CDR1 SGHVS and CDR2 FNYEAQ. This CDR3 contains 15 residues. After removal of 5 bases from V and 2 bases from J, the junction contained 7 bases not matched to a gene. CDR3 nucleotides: TGTGCCAGCAGCCTAGAGGCGGGAGGGCCCTACGAGCAGTACTTC. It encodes CASSLEAGGPYEQYF.

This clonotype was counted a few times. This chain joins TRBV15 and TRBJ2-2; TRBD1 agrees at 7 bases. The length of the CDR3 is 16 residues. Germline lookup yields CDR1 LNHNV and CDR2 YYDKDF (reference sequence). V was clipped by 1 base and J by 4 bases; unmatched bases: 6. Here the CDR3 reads CATSRVMTGPTGELFF. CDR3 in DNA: TGTGCCACCAGCAGAGTAATGACAGGGCCCACCGGGGAGCTGTTTTTT. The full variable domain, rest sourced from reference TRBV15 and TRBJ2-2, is DAMVIQNPRYQVTQFGKPVTLSCSQTLNHNVMYWYQQKSSQAPKLLFHYYDKDFNNEADTPDNFQSRRPNTSFCFLDIRSPGLGDTAMYLCATSRVMTGPTGELFFGEGSRLTVL.

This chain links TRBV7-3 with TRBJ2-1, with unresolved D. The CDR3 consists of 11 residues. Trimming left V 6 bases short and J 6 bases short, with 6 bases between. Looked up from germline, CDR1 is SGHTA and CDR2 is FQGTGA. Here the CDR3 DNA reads TGTGCCAGCAGGTTTAGCAATGAGCAGTTCTTC. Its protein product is CASRFSNEQFF.

The CDR3 DNA follows: TGTGCCAGCAGCTGGTGGCACAATGAGCAGTTCTTC. It encodes CASSWWHNEQFF. The chain has TRBV7-9 and TRBJ2-1, with D unresolved. V was cut by 4 bases and J by 5 bases, with 6 bases left in between. The CDR3 loop spans 12 amino acids. CDR1 SEHNR and CDR2 FQNEAQ come from the germline V gene (reference sequence).

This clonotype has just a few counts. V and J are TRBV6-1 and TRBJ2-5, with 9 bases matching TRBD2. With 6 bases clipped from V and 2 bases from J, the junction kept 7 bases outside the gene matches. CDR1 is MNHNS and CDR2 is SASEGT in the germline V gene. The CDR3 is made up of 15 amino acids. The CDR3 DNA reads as TGTGCCAGCAGCTTTAGCGGGGGACTTCAAGAGACCCAGTACTTC. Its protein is CASSFSGGLQETQYF.

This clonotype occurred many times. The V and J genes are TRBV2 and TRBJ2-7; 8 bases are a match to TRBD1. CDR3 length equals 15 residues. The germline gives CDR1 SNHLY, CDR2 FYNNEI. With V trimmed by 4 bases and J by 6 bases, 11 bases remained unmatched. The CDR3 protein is CASSVAGQGGSEQYF. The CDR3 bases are TGTGCCAGCAGTGTAGCCGGACAGGGAGGTTCCGAGCAGTACTTC.

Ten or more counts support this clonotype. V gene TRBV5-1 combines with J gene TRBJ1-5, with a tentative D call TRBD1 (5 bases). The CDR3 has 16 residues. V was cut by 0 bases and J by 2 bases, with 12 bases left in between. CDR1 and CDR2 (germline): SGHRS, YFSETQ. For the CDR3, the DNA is TGCGCCAGCAGCTTGGTCCCAGGGAGCGGCAATCAGCCCCAGCATTTT. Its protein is CASSLVPGSGNQPQHF.

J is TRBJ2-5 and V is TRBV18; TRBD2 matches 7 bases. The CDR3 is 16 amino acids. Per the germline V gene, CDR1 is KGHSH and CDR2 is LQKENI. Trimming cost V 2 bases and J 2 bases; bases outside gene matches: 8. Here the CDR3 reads CASSPREASGQETQYF. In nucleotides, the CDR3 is TGTGCCAGCTCACCAAGGGAGGCTAGCGGTCAAGAGACCCAGTACTTC.